This T cell receptor (beta chain) was obtained from a study of blood T cell repertoires in COVID-19. The authors' processing: Estimated nucleated cell counts came from reference gene primer amplification. Data came from immunoSEQ multiplex PCR; TCRdb stores just in-frame clones and leaves some out. That table furnishes V, J and clone size, whereas the DNA furnished D and trimming. Found here are 150,000 or so clones, over 75% of them singletons; the top ten hold about 10%. A few counts support this clone. Trimming pared 4 bases from V and 3 bases from J, leaving 12 bases between. Germline CDR1 and CDR2: LGHDT and YNNKEL (reference sequence). This CDR3 comprises 15 residues.

The chain employs TRBV3-1 (or the pseudogene TRBV3-2) and TRBJ2-2, with D maybe TRBD1 (6 bases). This receptor was taken from a man aged 45-65 years who had recovered from COVID-19. The source material was PBMCs or T cells enriched from blood (not recorded which). The CDR3 loop is CASSPGNRDTGELFF. In DNA form, the CDR3 reads TGTGCCAGCAGCCCAGGAAACAGGGACACCGGGGAGCTGTTTTTT.